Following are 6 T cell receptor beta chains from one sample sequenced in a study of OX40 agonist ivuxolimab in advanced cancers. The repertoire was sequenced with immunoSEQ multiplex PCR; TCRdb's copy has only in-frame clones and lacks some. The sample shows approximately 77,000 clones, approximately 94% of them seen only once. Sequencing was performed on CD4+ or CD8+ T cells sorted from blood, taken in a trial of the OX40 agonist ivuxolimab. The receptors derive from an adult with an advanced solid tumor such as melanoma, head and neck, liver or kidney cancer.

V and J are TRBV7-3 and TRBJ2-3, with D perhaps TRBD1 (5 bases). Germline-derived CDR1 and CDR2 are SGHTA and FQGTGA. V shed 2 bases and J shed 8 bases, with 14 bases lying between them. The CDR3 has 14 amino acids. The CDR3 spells CASSLGISRGTQYF. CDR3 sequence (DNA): TGTGCCAGCAGCTTAGGGATATCTAGGGGTACGCAGTATTTT.

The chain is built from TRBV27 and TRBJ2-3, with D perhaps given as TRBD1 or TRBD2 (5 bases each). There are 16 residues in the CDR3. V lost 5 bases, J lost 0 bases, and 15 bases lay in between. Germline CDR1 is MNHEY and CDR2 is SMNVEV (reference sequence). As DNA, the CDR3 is TGTGCCAGCAGTCTGGGACCCCTCCTTAGCACAGATACGCAGTATTTT. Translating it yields CASSLGPLLSTDTQYF.

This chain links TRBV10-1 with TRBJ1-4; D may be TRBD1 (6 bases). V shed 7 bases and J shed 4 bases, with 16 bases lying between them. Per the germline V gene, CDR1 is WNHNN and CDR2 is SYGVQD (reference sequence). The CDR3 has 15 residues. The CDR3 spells CASTGLGGHNEKLFF. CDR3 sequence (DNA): TGCGCCAGCACAGGTTTAGGGGGGCATAATGAAAAACTGTTTTTT.

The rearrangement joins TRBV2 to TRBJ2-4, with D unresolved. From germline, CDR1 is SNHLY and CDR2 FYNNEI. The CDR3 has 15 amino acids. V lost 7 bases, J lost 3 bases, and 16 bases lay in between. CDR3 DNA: TGTGCCAGCACGGAACAACCTCTCTTCAAAAACATTCAGTACTTC. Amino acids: CASTEQPLFKNIQYF.

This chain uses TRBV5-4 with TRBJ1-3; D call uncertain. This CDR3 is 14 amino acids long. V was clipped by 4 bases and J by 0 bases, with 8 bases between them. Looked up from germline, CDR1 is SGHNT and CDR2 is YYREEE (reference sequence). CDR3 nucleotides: TGTGCCAGCAGCCCGACCCCCTCTGGAAACACCATATATTTT. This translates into CASSPTPSGNTIYF.

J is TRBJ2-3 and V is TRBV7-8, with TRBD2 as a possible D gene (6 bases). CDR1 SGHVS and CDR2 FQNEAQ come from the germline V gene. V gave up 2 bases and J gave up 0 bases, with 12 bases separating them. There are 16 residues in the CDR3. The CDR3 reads CASSLQAGTSTDTQYF. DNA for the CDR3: TGTGCCAGCAGCTTACAGGCGGGGACTAGCACAGATACGCAGTATTTT.